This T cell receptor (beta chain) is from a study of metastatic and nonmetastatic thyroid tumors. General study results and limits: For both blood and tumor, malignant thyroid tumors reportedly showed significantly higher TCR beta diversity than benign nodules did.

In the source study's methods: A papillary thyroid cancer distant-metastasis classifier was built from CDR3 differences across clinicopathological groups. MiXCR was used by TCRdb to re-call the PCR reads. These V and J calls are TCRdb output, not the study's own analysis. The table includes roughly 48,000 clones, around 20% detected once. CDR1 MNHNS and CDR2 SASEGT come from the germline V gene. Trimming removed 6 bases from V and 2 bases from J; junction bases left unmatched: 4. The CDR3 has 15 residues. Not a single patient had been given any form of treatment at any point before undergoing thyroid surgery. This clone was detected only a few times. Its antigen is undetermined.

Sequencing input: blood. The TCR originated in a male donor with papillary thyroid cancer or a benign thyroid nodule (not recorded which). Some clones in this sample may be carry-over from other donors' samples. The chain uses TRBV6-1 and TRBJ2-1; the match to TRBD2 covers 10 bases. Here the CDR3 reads CASSVLAGTYNEQFF. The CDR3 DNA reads TGTGCCAGCAGCGTACTAGCGGGAACCTACAATGAGCAGTTCTTC.